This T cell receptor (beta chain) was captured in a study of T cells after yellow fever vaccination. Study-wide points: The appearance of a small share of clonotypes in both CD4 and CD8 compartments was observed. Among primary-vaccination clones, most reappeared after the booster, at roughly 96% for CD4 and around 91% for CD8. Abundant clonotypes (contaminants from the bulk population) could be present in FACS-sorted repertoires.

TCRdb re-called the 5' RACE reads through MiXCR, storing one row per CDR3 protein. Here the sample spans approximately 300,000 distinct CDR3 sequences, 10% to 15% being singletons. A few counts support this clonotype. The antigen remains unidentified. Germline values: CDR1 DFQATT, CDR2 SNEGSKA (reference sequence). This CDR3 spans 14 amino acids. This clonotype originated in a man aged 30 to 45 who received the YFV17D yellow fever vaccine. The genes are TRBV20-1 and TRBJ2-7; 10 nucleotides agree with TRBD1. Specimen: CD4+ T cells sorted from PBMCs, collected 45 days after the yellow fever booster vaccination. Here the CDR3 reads CSITRGTGAYEQYF. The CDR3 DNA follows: TGCAGCATCACAAGAGGGACAGGGGCCTACGAGCAGTACTTC.